These 9 T cell receptor beta chains share one sample of origin, sequenced in a study of sequential checkpoint blockade in melanoma. Treatment reported: randomized to nivolumab then ipilimumab (arm A) or the reverse (arm B). Assay: immunoSEQ multiplex PCR; the TCRdb copy retains only in-frame clones and omits some. The table records under 45,000 clones, 84% of them present only once. The sample consisted of CD8+ T cells sorted from blood (inferred from file names), taken from a patient given nivolumab and ipilimumab in sequence. The source of these receptors is a human donor with melanoma.

The J gene is TRBJ1-5, the V gene TRBV27; tentative D call: TRBD1 (5 bases). Trimming took off 2 bases at V and 3 bases at J, with 11 bases between the two ends. Germline values: CDR1 MNHEY, CDR2 SMNVEV (reference sequence). The CDR3 totals 15 residues. CDR3 amino acids: CASSLGGVINQPQHF. CDR3 bases: TGTGCCAGCAGTTTAGGGGGGGTTATCAATCAGCCCCAGCATTTT.

The V and J genes are TRBV5-1 and TRBJ1-1; possible D gene TRBD1, 6 bases. Germline V gene data show CDR1 as SGHRS and CDR2 as YFSETQ. V gave up 4 bases and J gave up 1 base, with 8 bases separating them. There are 13 residues in the CDR3. CDR3 region: CASSGGANTEAFF. The CDR3 DNA reads as TGCGCCAGCAGCGGGGGGGCGAACACTGAAGCTTTCTTT.

The V and J genes are TRBV19 and TRBJ1-1, with D unclear. CDR3 size: 12 residues. Germline lookup yields CDR1 LNHDA and CDR2 SQIVND (reference sequence). Trimming pared 8 bases from V and 1 base from J, leaving 8 bases between. In DNA form, the CDR3 reads TGTGCCAGTTCCTCAGGGAACACTGAAGCTTTCTTT. Translated, it gives CASSSGNTEAFF.

V gene TRBV6-4 combines with J gene TRBJ1-2, with D possibly being TRBD1 (6 bases). Germline V CDR1 and CDR2: MRHNA, SNTAGT. The V end was cut by 9 bases, the J end by 3 bases, with 26 bases between. This CDR3 region has 17 residues. The CDR3 region has the DNA TGTGCCAGTCCCGTCCCGGGACAAGTCGATCGAGACTATGGCTACACCTTC. It translates to CASPVPGQVDRDYGYTF.

This chain uses TRBV28 with TRBJ2-2; D is undetermined. The CDR3 covers 14 residues. The V end was cut by 2 bases, the J end by 0 bases, with 4 bases between. The germline V gene has CDR1 MDHEN and CDR2 SYDVKM. The CDR3 sequence: CASSLHTNTGELFF. The CDR3 nucleotides are TGTGCCAGCAGTTTACACACGAACACCGGGGAGCTGTTTTTT. Looking up the rest from reference TRBV28 and TRBJ2-2 gives the full variable domain: DVKVTQSSRYLVKRTGEKVFLECVQDMDHENMFWYRQDPGLGLRLIYFSYDVKMKEKGDIPEGYSVSREKKERFSLILESASTNQTSMYLCASSLHTNTGELFFGEGSRLTVL.

The rearrangement joins TRBV29-1 to TRBJ1-1; D perhaps matches TRBD1 (5 bases). This CDR3 has 13 amino acids. Looked up from germline, CDR1 is SQVTM and CDR2 is ANQGSEA. The V end lost 3 bases, the J end lost 5 bases, and 13 bases lay between the germline ends. The CDR3 bases are TGCAGCGTTGACCGGGGAGGGGAGACTGAAGCTTTCTTT. This encodes CSVDRGGETEAFF.

The chain links TRBV5-1 to TRBJ1-2, with TRBD1 matching 8 bases. Germline CDR1 is SGHRS and CDR2 is YFSETQ. V gave up 4 bases and J gave up 6 bases; unmatched junction bases: 14. This CDR3 region has 16 residues. CDR3 loop: CASSPGTGLVSDGYTF. DNA of the CDR3: TGCGCCAGCAGCCCAGGGACAGGCCTTGTCTCGGATGGCTACACCTTC.

J is TRBJ2-7 and V is TRBV19; a possible D gene is TRBD2 (6 bases). Germline V gene lookup returns CDR1 LNHDA and CDR2 SQIVND (reference sequence). This CDR3 comprises 15 residues. Trimming removed 1 base at V and 5 bases at J, with 15 bases between. The DNA for the CDR3 is TGTGCCAGTAGTATAGGGGCAGGGAGGTTAAACGAGCAGTACTTC. Its translation: CASSIGAGRLNEQYF.

The CDR3 region is CASSHSGSGGTQETQYF. The CDR3 DNA reads as TGCGCCAGCAGTCATAGCGGGAGTGGGGGCACGCAAGAGACCCAGTACTTC. The chain combines TRBV23-1 with TRBJ2-5, with TRBD2 identical over 9 bases. TRBV23-1 falls under the ORF class, with uncertain function. V dropped 3 bases and J dropped 2; count of bases not matched to a gene: 10. The CDR3 consists of 17 residues.